This T cell receptor beta chain is from a study of cytomegalovirus exposure and HLA in healthy donors. V was clipped by 4 bases and J by 3 bases, with 19 bases between them. This CDR3 is built from 16 residues. CDR1 is SNHLY, CDR2 FYNNEI, per germline. General observations from the study: Reports indicate that TCR beta sequences accurately predicted the HLA-A and HLA-B alleles of most subjects.

The PCR made use of 60 Vbeta and 13 Jbeta primers. Authors' analysis steps: Counted up in a later analysis, unique TCR beta chains came to 65 million to 80 million, with about 10 million shared. TCRdb's table, derived via immunoSEQ multiplex PCR, lists solely in-frame clones and lacks some. V, J and clone size were drawn from that table, and D and trimming were deduced from the DNA. The sample holds some 110,000 clones, less than 85% seen once. In regard to this clone: Its antigen remains unidentified.

This receptor was taken from a woman aged 18-30 years in good health and CMV-seropositive. The specimen was PBMCs. This chain joins TRBV2 and TRBJ2-7, with D perhaps TRBD2 (6 bases). In DNA form, the CDR3 reads TGTGCCAGCAGTGCAGGGCCAGCGGGTGATCTCTACGAGCAGTACTTC. This translates into CASSAGPAGDLYEQYF.